Each of the 2 T cell receptor beta chains below was sequenced from the same sample in a study of T cell responses to AZD1222 COVID-19 vaccine. Clones were read by immunoSEQ multiplex PCR, and TCRdb kept only the in-frame ones, dropping some. In the table there are around 140,000 clones, over 75% of which are singletons. The sequencing here drew on peripheral blood, taken 28 days after the second dose of the MenACWY control vaccine. These receptor sequences come from an adult who received the MenACWY meningococcal vaccine as a control.

This clone has more than one count but fewer than ten. The J gene is TRBJ1-3, the V gene TRBV19; D ambiguous. Trimming removed 7 bases at V and 0 bases at J, with 13 bases between. CDR3 length: 15 amino acids. Germline CDR1 and CDR2: LNHDA and SQIVND (reference sequence). The CDR3 DNA reads TGTGCCAGTACCGGGAGACGTTTCTCTGGAAACACCATATATTTT. Its protein product is CASTGRRFSGNTIYF.

The genes are TRBV5-1 and TRBJ2-7; perhaps TRBD1 as D (6 bases). Trimming removed 4 bases at V and 1 base at J, with 12 bases between. The CDR3 is made up of 14 amino acids. Germline CDR1 reads SGHRS; CDR2 reads YFSETQ. The CDR3 nucleotides read TGCGCCAGCAGCAAAGAACAGGGTTCCTACGAGCAGTACGTC. Its protein is CASSKEQGSYEQYV.